This TCR beta chain was retrieved from a study of blood T cell repertoires in COVID-19. V was pared by 8 bases and J by 5 bases, with 7 bases of the junction left unmatched. CDR3 size: 14 residues. The V gene's germline CDR1 is MDHEN and CDR2 SYDVKM. Clones were read by immunoSEQ multiplex PCR, and TCRdb kept only the in-frame ones, dropping some. This table holds about 200,000 clones, around 81% found once. Material for sequencing was peripheral blood. The chain joins TRBV28 to TRBJ1-4, with 8 bases identical to TRBD1. The receptor was isolated from a woman in her seventies with acute or convalescent COVID-19. The CDR3 is CASRTSGGNEKLFF. The CDR3 DNA reads TGTGCCAGCCGGACTTCAGGGGGCAATGAAAAACTGTTTTTT.